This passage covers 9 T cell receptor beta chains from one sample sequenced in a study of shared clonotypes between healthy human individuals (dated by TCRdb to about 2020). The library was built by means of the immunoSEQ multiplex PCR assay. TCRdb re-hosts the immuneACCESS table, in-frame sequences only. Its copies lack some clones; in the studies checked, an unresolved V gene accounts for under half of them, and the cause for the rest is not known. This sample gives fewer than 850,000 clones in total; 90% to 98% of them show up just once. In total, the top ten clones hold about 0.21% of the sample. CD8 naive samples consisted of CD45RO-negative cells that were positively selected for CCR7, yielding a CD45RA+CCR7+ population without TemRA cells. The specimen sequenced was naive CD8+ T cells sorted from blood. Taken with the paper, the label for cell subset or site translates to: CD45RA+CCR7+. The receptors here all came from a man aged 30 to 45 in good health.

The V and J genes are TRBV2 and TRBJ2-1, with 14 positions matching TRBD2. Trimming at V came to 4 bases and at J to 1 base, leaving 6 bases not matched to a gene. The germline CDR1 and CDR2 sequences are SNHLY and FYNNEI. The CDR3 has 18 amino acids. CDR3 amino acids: CASSVPGTSGSSYNEQFF. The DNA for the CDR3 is TGTGCCAGCAGTGTGCCCGGGACTAGCGGGAGTTCCTACAATGAGCAGTTCTTC.

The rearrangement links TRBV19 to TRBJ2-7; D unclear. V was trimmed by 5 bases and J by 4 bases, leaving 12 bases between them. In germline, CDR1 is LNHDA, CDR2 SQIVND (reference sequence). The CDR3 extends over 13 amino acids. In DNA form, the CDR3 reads TGTGCCAGTAGTCCTTACTCGGGTTACGAGCAGTACTTC. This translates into CASSPYSGYEQYF.

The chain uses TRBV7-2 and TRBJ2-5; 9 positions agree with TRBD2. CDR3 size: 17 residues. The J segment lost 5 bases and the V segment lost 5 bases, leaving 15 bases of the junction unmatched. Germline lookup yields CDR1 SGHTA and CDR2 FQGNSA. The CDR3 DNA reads TGTGCCAGCAGCCCTCGTATGGCGGGAGGGCCGGGGGAGACCCAGTACTTC. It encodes CASSPRMAGGPGETQYF.

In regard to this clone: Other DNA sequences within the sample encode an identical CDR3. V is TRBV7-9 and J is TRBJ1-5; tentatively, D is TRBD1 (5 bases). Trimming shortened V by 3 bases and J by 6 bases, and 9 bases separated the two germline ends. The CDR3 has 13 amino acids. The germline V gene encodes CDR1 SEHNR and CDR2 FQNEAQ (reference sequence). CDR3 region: CASSLGGSQPQHF. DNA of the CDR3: TGTGCCAGCAGCTTGGGGGGAAGTCAGCCCCAGCATTTT.

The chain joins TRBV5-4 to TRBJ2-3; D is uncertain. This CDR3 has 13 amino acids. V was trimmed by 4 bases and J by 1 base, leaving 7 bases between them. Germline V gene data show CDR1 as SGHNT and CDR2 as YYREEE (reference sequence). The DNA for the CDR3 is TGTGCCAGCAGCCCACCGGGCACAGATACGCAGTATTTT. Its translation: CASSPPGTDTQYF.

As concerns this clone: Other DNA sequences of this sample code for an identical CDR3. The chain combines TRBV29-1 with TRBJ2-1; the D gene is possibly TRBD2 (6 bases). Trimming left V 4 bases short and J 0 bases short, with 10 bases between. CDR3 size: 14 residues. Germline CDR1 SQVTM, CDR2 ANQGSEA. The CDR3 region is CSVGRGSSYNEQFF. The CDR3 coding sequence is TGCAGCGTTGGGAGGGGCAGCTCCTACAATGAGCAGTTCTTC.

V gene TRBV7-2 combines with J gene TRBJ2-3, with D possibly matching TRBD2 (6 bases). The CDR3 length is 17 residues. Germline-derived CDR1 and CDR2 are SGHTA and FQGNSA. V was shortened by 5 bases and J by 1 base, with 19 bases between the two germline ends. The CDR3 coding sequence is TGTGCCAGCAGCGCCTTTGGGCGAGAGCGGGGCACAGATACGCAGTATTTT. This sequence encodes CASSAFGRERGTDTQYF. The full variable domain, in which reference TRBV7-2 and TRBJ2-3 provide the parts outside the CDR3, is GAGVSQSPSNKVTEKGKDVELRCDPISGHTALYWYRQSLGQGLEFLIYFQGNSAPDKSGLPSDRFSAERTGGSVSTLTIQRTQQEDSAVYLCASSAFGRERGTDTQYFGPGTRLTVL.

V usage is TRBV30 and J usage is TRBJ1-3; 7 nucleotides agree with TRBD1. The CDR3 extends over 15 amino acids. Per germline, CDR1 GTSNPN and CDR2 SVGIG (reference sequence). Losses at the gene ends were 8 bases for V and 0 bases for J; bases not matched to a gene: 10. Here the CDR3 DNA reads TGTGCCAGGACGGGTAGGGGGCTCTCTGGAAACACCATATATTTT. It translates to CARTGRGLSGNTIYF.

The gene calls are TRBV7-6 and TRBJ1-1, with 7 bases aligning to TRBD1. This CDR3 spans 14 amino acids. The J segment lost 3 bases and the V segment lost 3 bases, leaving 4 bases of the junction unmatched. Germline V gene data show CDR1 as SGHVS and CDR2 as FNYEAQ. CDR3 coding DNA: TGTGCCAGCAGCTTTGACAGGGACGACACTGAAGCTTTCTTT. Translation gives CASSFDRDDTEAFF.